This T cell receptor beta chain was captured by sequencing in a study of OX40 agonist ivuxolimab in advanced cancers. The overall study: Males comprised 82.7% of the group, whose mean age was roughly 64 years (range about 20 to 85). Two cutaneous melanoma patients and one hepatocellular carcinoma patient, three in all, had partial responses. Study conclusions and caveats: Clonal expansion from baseline to week 6 occurred in both CD4+ and CD8+ T cells.

Profiled with immunoSEQ multiplex PCR; TCRdb holds only in-frame clones, not every one. The sample lists approximately 49,000 clones, around 80% occurring once. This clone has more than one count but fewer than ten. Its antigen is unidentified. Other DNA sequences in this specimen translate into the identical CDR3. The investigators sampled blood at baseline, at cycle 4 day 1, and at cycle 7 day 1. V was shortened by 2 bases and J by 6 bases, with 15 bases between the two germline ends. The length of the CDR3 is 15 residues. Per the germline V gene, CDR1 is WSHSY and CDR2 is SAAADI. The chain is built from TRBV10-2 and TRBJ2-3, with D perhaps being TRBD1 or TRBD2 (5 bases each). The material sequenced was CD4+ or CD8+ T cells sorted from blood, taken in a trial of the OX40 agonist ivuxolimab. This receptor was taken from an adult with an advanced solid tumor such as melanoma, head and neck, liver or kidney cancer. Here the CDR3 DNA reads TGCGCCAGCAGTGAGGGGGGACCCAAGTGGGATACGCAGTATTTT. It specifies CASSEGGPKWDTQYF.